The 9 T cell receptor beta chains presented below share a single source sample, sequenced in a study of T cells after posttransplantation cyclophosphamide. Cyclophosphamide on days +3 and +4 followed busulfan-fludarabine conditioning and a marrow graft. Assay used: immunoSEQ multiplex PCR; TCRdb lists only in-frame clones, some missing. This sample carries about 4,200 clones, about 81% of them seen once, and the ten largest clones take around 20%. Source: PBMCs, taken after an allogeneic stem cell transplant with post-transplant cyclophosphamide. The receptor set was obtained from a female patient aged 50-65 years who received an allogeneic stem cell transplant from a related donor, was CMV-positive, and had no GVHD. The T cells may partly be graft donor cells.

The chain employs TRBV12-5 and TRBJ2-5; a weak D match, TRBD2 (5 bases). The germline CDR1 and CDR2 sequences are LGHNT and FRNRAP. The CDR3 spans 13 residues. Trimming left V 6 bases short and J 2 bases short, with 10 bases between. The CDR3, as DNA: TGTGCTAGTGGGGCGGCGGGTCAAGAGACCCAGTACTTC. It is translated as CASGAAGQETQYF.

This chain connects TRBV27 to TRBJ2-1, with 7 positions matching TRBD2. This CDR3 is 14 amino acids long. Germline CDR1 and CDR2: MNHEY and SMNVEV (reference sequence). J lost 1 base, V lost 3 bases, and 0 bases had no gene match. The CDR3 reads CASSFSGSYNEQFF. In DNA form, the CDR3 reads TGTGCCAGCAGTTTTAGCGGGTCCTACAATGAGCAGTTCTTC.

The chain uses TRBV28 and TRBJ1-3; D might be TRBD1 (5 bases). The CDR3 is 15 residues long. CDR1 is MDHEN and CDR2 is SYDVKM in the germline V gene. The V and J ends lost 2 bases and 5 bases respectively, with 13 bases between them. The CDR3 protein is CASSLEAGTRNTIYF. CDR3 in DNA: TGTGCCAGCAGTTTAGAAGCCGGGACTCGAAACACCATATATTTT.

DNA for the CDR3: TGTGCCAGTAGGCGAGAAGGCAGGGGGCCTGGAAACACCATATATTTT. Residues: CASRREGRGPGNTIYF. The chain has TRBV19 and TRBJ1-3, with 8 bases fitting TRBD1. J was trimmed by 2 bases and V by 6 bases; bases with no gene match: 9. The V gene's germline CDR1 is LNHDA and CDR2 SQIVND (reference sequence). CDR3 length equals 16 residues.

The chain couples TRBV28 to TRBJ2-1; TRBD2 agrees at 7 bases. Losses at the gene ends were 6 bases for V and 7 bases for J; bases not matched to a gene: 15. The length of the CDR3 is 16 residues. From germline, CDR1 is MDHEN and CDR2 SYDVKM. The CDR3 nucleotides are TGTGCCAGCAGGGGATCCGCGGGAGATTCTAGGAATGAGCAGTTCTTC. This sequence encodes CASRGSAGDSRNEQFF.

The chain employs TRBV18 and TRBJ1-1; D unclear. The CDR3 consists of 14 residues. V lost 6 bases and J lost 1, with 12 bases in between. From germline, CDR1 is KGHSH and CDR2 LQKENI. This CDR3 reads CASSPERGNTEAFF. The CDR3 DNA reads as TGTGCCAGCTCCCCGGAACGGGGGAACACTGAAGCTTTCTTT.

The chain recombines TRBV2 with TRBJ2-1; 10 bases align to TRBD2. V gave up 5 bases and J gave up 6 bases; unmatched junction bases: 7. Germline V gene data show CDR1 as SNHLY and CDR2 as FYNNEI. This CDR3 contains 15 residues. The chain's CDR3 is CASSPAGGPINEQFF. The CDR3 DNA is TGTGCCAGCAGTCCAGCGGGAGGGCCGATCAATGAGCAGTTCTTC.

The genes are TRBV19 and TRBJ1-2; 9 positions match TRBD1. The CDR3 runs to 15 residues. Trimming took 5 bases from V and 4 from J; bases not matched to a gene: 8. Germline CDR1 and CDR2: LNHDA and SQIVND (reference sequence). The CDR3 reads CASSVAATGGYGYTF. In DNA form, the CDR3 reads TGTGCCAGTAGTGTAGCCGCGACAGGGGGCTATGGCTACACCTTC.

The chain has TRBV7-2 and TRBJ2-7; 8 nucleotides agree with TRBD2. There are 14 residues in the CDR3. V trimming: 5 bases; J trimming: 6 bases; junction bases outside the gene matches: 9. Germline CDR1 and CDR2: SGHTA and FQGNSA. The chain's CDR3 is CASSDPGGTSEQYF. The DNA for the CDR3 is TGTGCCAGCAGCGACCCCGGGGGGACTAGCGAGCAGTACTTC.